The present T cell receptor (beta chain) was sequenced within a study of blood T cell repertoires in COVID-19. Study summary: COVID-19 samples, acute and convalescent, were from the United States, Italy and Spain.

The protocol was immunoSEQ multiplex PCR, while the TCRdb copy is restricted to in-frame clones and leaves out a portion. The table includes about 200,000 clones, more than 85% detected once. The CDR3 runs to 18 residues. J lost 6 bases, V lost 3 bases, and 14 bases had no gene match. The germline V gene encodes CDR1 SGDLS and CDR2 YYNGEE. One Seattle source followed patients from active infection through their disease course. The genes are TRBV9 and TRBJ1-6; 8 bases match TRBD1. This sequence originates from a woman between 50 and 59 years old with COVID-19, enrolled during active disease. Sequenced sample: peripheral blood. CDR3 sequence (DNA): TGTGCCAGCAGCGACTCCCCCGAGACAGGGGCGTTTAATTCACCCCTCCACTTT. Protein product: CASSDSPETGAFNSPLHF.